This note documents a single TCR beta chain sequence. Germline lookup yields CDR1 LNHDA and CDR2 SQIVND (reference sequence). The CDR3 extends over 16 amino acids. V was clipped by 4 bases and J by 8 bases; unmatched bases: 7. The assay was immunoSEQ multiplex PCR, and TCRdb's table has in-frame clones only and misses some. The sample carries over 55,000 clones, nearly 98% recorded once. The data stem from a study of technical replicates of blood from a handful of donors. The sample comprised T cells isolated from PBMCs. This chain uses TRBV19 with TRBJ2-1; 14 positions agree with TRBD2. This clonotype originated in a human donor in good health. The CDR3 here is CASSRRLAGGPDEQFF. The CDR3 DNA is TGTGCCAGTAGTAGAAGACTAGCGGGAGGGCCAGATGAGCAGTTCTTC.